This T cell receptor (beta chain) stems from a study of blood T cell repertoires in COVID-19. In the study overall: Some COVID-19 samples were acute and others convalescent; all came from the United States, Italy and Spain. The cDNA or gDNA used as material had been derived from T cells, B-cell-depleted T cells, or PBMCs.

Trimming cost V 3 bases and J 3 bases, with 11 bases left between them. The CDR3 extends over 14 amino acids. Germline CDR1 KGHSH, CDR2 LQKENI. In the original workflow: The assay estimated nucleated cells by amplifying reference gene primers. Sequenced by immunoSEQ multiplex PCR; TCRdb stores in-frame clones only, minus some. That table is the source of V, J and clone size, and D and trimming were worked out from the DNA. This sample has 210,000 or so clones, with 84% found just once. The TCR originated in a human donor in a cohort sampled during active COVID-19. V is TRBV18 and J is TRBJ2-5; tentatively, D is TRBD1 (6 bases). The specimen sequenced was peripheral blood. CDR3 nucleotide sequence: TGTGCCAGCTCACCGGCAGGGGTGGAAGAGACCCAGTACTTC. Protein sequence: CASSPAGVEETQYF.